This T cell receptor beta chain came from a study of blood T cell repertoires in COVID-19 (dated by TCRdb to 2018 to 2021). For the study in its entirety: Samples covering the acute and convalescent phases of COVID-19 were provided by collaborators in the United States, Italy and Spain. Subjects who had been exposed to COVID-19, were actively infected with it, or had recovered from it provided the deeply sampled blood TCRbeta repertoires that made up the dataset. Where HLA class I and class II types were available, the types were taken from metadata supplied by the sample provider, not from assay-based typing. A de-identified subject ID, COVID-19 status, age in years and sex were almost always included in the sample metadata. The repertoires were released in a freely available public database intended as a resource for research on the immune response to SARS-CoV-2. Samples came from the ongoing ImmuneRACE study (first 160 participants) plus 1,254 subjects from 6 global collaborators. The prospective study material was composed of cDNA or gDNA derived from T cells, B-cell-depleted T cells, or PBMCs. Overall results and qualifications from the work: The amount of clinical and demographic metadata varied by source and participant and was provided uncurated.

This clone was picked up one time. What this receptor recognizes is not known. One base away there is no much larger clone; base qualities are not given. Based on the germline V gene, the CDR1 and CDR2 sequences are MNHEY and SVGAGI. The CDR3 numbers 13 residues from cysteine through phenylalanine. Kept here is only the CDR3 DNA, which spans 39 bases and is read in frame from base 1. V has 7 bases trimmed and J has 10 bases trimmed; junction bases matching no gene number 10. TCRbeta CDR3 regions were amplified from genomic DNA using the immunoSEQ Assay, a bias-controlled multiplex PCR. The authors processed their data as follows. The number of nucleated cells in each sample was estimated by amplification of reference gene primers within the assay. To quantify the absolute abundance of each unique TCRbeta CDR3 rearrangement, sequence reads were collapsed and filtered. For each sample, productive Simpson clonality was calculated by taking the square root of Simpson's diversity index across productive rearrangements. TCRdb provides this immuneACCESS table in a form limited to in-frame rearrangements. Some clones are lacking; in checked studies, under half of them reflect an unresolved V gene, and why the rest are absent is not known. V, J and clone size reflect that table, while D and trimming were determined from the DNA. The sample yields roughly 160,000 clones; about 86% were counted once. The ten largest clonotypes hold about a tenth of the sample.

The collaborating institutions used their own protocols to collect whole blood in K2EDTA tubes. For TCRbeta analysis, collaborators shipped samples as frozen whole blood, isolated PBMCs, or DNA extracted from either of those sample types. The sequence came from an older man with active or convalescent COVID-19. This chain joins TRBV6-5 to TRBJ1-1; 9 bases in the junction line up with TRBD1. Sequences were obtained from peripheral blood. CDR3 sequence: CASTHETGGIAFF. The nucleotide sequence reads as follows: TGTGCCAGCACCCATGAGACAGGGGGGATAGCTTTCTTT.